The 11 T cell receptor beta chains listed next were all sequenced from one sample in a study of shared clonotypes between healthy human individuals. Clones were read by immunoSEQ multiplex PCR, and TCRdb kept only the in-frame ones, dropping some. The data hold approximately 1.4 million clones, with around 98% observed a single time. The sequenced sample was naive CD4+ T cells sorted from blood. This sample's subset: CD45RA+ positively selected. These receptors all come from a man in his thirties or forties in good health.

In regard to this clone: At one of its ends the junction is not consistent with the germline gene, which may arise from a read error. The rearrangement links TRBV9 to TRBJ2-7, with 8 positions matching TRBD2. Germline V gene data show CDR1 as SGDLS and CDR2 as YYNGEE. This CDR3 has 15 residues. CDR3 loop: CASSVGAGGSSEQYF. In DNA, the CDR3 is TGTGCCAGCAGCGTAGGGGCGGGAGGTTCCTCCGAGCAGTACTTC.

J is TRBJ2-3 and V is TRBV9; no definite D call. This CDR3 has 15 residues. Per germline, CDR1 SGDLS and CDR2 YYNGEE. The V and J ends lost 0 bases and 4 bases respectively, with 12 bases between them. The CDR3 loop reads CASSVVAGSADTQYF. CDR3 bases: TGTGCCAGCAGCGTAGTGGCCGGATCCGCAGATACGCAGTATTTT. The whole variable domain, filled in from reference TRBV9 and TRBJ2-3, reads DSGVTQTPKHLITATGQRVTLRCSPRSGDLSVYWYQQSLDQGLQFLIQYYNGEERAKGNILERFSAQQFPDLHSELNLSSLELGDSALYFCASSVVAGSADTQYFGPGTRLTVL.

This chain connects TRBV18 to TRBJ2-7, with 9 nucleotides matching TRBD1. The junction had 9 bases not matched to a gene; V was cut back by 1 base and J by 2 bases. The CDR3 covers 17 residues. CDR1 KGHSH and CDR2 LQKENI come from the germline V gene. The CDR3 nucleotides are TGTGCCAGCTCACCACTAATCCTTCGGGACAGGGCCTACGAGCAGTACTTC. It is translated as CASSPLILRDRAYEQYF.

Comments on this clone: Other nucleotide sequences from this sample produce the same CDR3. In DNA form, the CDR3 reads TGTGCCAGCAGTTTTGATGGGAACACTGAAGCTTTCTTT. Its protein is CASSFDGNTEAFF. The genes are TRBV7-9 and TRBJ1-1; D is unclear. V was trimmed by 6 bases and J by 1 base, leaving 9 bases between them. The CDR3 loop spans 13 amino acids. CDR1 is SEHNR and CDR2 is FQNEAQ in the germline V gene (reference sequence).

The genes are TRBV9 and TRBJ2-1; 7 bases match TRBD1. This CDR3 has 14 amino acids. Germline lookup yields CDR1 SGDLS and CDR2 YYNGEE. The J segment lost 10 bases and the V segment lost 0 bases, leaving 7 bases of the junction unmatched. Written as DNA, the CDR3 is TGTGCCAGCAGCGTAGCCAACAGGGGACGAGAGCAGTTCTTC. Residues: CASSVANRGREQFF.

This clone has just one count. This rearrangement joins TRBV7-8 to TRBJ2-7; D gene ambiguous. CDR1 is SGHVS and CDR2 is FQNEAQ in the germline V gene. V lost 4 bases and J lost 5, with 30 bases in between. The CDR3 runs to 19 residues. The DNA for the CDR3 is TGTGCCAGCAGCTGGCACCTTCGGCGGCTCCTGGTGAATAGTGACGAGCAGTACTTC. Translation: CASSWHLRRLLVNSDEQYF. The entire variable domain, with the rest obtained from reference TRBV7-8 and TRBJ2-7, is as follows: GAGVSQSPRYKVAKRGQDVALRCDPISGHVSLFWYQQALGQGPEFLTYFQNEAQLDKSGLPSDRFFAERPEGSVSTLKIQRTQQEDSAVYLCASSWHLRRLLVNSDEQYFGPGTRLTVT.

Remarks on this clone: The same CDR3 arises from other DNA sequences in this sample as well. The chain uses TRBV20-1 and TRBJ2-5, with 7 bases lining up with TRBD1. V dropped 6 bases and J dropped 4; count of bases not matched to a gene: 2. Germline CDR1 DFQATT, CDR2 SNEGSKA (reference sequence). The CDR3 is 11 residues long. The CDR3 spells CSARDRETQYF. The CDR3 nucleotides read TGCAGTGCCAGGGACAGAGAGACCCAGTACTTC.

The V gene is TRBV7-2, the J gene TRBJ2-5; TRBD2 matches at 15 bases. Trimming at V came to 5 bases and at J to 4 bases, leaving 2 bases not matched to a gene. Germline-derived CDR1 and CDR2 are SGHTA and FQGNSA. This CDR3 is built from 15 residues. The CDR3 DNA sequence: TGTGCCAGCAGCGGACTAGCGGGAGGGCGAGAGACCCAGTACTTC. Its translation is CASSGLAGGRETQYF.

The rearrangement links TRBV5-1 to TRBJ2-7; 14 positions agree with TRBD2. Germline assignment: CDR1 SGHRS and CDR2 YFSETQ. Unmatched junction bases numbered 18, after V lost 2 bases and J lost 5 bases. The CDR3 runs 20 residues. For the CDR3, the DNA is TGCGCCAGCAGCTTCCGGTCAGCTGGGACTAGCGGGAGACGGAAAGACGAGCAGTACTTC. Translating gives CASSFRSAGTSGRRKDEQYF.

This chain links TRBV9 with TRBJ2-7; TRBD1 matches 8 bases. Germline loops: CDR1 SGDLS, CDR2 YYNGEE. Trimming took 3 bases from V and 3 from J; bases not matched to a gene: 5. The CDR3 contains 14 residues. The CDR3 sequence is CASSGGQGLYEQYF. The DNA of the CDR3 is TGTGCCAGCAGCGGAGGACAGGGACTCTACGAGCAGTACTTC.

V usage is TRBV7-8 and J usage is TRBJ2-7; D might be TRBD1 or TRBD2, each matching 8 bases. This CDR3 has 15 amino acids. Germline V gene sequence: CDR1 SGHVS, CDR2 FQNEAQ. V shed 4 bases and J shed 4 bases, with 17 bases lying between them. The CDR3 reads CASSSGRDRRYEQYF. In DNA, the CDR3 is TGTGCCAGCAGCTCCGGGAGGGACAGGAGGTACGAGCAGTACTTC.